This section outlines one T cell receptor (beta chain) sequence together with its context. Its antigen is as yet unknown. The PCR had 60 Vbeta and 13 Jbeta primers. TCRdb keeps only in-frame clones here, not all; method: immunoSEQ multiplex PCR. The sample has some 62,000 clones. This sample is part of a study of cytomegalovirus exposure and HLA in healthy donors. V shed 4 bases and J 6 bases; nucleotides not matched to a gene: 6. The CDR3 totals 16 residues. Germline CDR1 reads MGHRA; CDR2 reads YSYEKL. Study observations and caveats: Sequences of the TCR beta chain were said to predict the HLA-A and HLA-B alleles of most subjects accurately. Within an earlier analysis, most TCR beta V segments proved productive either about 90% or about 30% of the time.

The rearrangement uses TRBV4-1 and TRBJ2-1; 13 bases are shared with TRBD2. Sequenced sample: PBMCs. The source is a man between 25 and 39 years old in good health and CMV-seropositive. This chain's CDR3 is CASSLPTSGGTNEQFF. As DNA, the CDR3 is TGCGCCAGCAGCCTTCCGACTAGCGGGGGGACCAATGAGCAGTTCTTC.